What follows is one TCR beta chain and its context. Antigen specificity is unknown. The primer mix had 60 Vbeta and 13 Jbeta primers. Clones were sequenced by immunoSEQ multiplex PCR, and TCRdb holds only the in-frame ones, with some missing. The table has 95,000 to 150,000 clones, over 60% seen once; the top ten hold less than 5%. These data belong to a study of cytomegalovirus exposure and HLA in healthy donors. General observations from the study: A missense variant in DCLRE1C was later tied to TCR beta V- and J-gene trimming. Analysis performed later showed TCR beta chains linked to HLA being more clonally expanded than equally common others. Most TCR sequences proved rare, with some public TCRs found in many donors.

This CDR3 region has 12 residues. V was pared by 1 base and J by 4 bases, with 3 bases between. Germline loops: CDR1 SGHTA, CDR2 FQGTGA. The sequence was collected from a man aged 55 to 69 in good health and CMV-seropositive. The specimen was PBMCs. The rearrangement joins TRBV7-3 to TRBJ2-3, with no clear D. The CDR3 region has the DNA TGTGCCAGCAGCTTAATCGCAGATACGCAGTATTTT. Amino acid sequence: CASSLIADTQYF.